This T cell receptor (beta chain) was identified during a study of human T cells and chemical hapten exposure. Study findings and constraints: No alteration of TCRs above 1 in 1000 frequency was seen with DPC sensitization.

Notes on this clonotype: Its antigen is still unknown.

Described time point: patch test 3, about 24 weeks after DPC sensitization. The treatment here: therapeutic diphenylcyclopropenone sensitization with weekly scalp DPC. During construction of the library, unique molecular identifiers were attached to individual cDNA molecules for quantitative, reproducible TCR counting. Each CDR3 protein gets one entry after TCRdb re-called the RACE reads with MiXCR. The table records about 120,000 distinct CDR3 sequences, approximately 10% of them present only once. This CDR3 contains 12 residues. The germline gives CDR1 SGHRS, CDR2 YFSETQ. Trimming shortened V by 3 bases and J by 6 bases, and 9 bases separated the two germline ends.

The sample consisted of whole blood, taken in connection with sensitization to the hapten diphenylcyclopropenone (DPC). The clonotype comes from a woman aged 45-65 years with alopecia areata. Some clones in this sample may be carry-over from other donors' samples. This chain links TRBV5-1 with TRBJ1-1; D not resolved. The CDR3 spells CASSSPHSEAFF. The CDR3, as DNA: TGCGCCAGCAGCTCCCCTCATTCTGAAGCTTTCTTT. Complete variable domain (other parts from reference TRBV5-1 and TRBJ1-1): KAGVTQTPRYLIKTRGQQVTLSCSPISGHRSVSWYQQTPGQGLQFLFEYFSETQRNKGNFPGRFSGRQFSNSRSEMNVSTLELGDSALYLCASSSPHSEAFFGQGTRLTVV.